This T cell receptor (beta chain) appears in the sequencing data of a study of cytomegalovirus exposure and HLA in healthy donors. Study-wide points: Per published accounts, TCR beta sequences correctly predicted the HLA-A and HLA-B alleles of most subjects. In vitro experiments confirmed that a few CMV-associated chains were specific for CMV antigens.

PCR used 60 Vbeta primers and 13 Jbeta primers. Here immunoSEQ multiplex PCR was the method, and the copy in TCRdb shows in-frame clones only, minus some. The table has roughly 180,000 clones, just over 75% seen once. Germline V gene lookup returns CDR1 MDHEN and CDR2 SYDVKM. The J segment lost 3 bases and the V segment lost 5 bases, leaving 6 bases of the junction unmatched. The CDR3 length is 15 residues. A note on this clone: Its antigen is not known.

The J gene is TRBJ2-7, the V gene TRBV28; 11 bases are shared with TRBD2. The source is a woman aged 55 to 70 in good health and CMV-seropositive. Sequenced material: PBMCs. The CDR3 region has the DNA TGTGCCAGCAGTGTGAAACTAGCGGGAGTCTACGAGCAGTACTTC. It codes for CASSVKLAGVYEQYF.